A selection of T cell receptor beta chains follows, all from one sample in a study of cytomegalovirus exposure and HLA in healthy donors. Here immunoSEQ multiplex PCR was the method, and the copy in TCRdb shows in-frame clones only, minus some. The table lists roughly 220,000 clones, around 75% of them singletons. The sequencing input was PBMCs. These TCRs come from a woman aged 25-40 years in good health and CMV-seronegative. The conserved cysteine and the conserved F or W are not part of the CDR3 here. Where a row states a size, it is once, few, many or the class of an expanded clone; other rows omit it.

abundance: few
v_gene: TRBV4-1
j_gene: TRBJ1-2
CDR3aa: ASSQGTGDNYGYT

abundance: -
v_gene: TRBV5-1
j_gene: TRBJ2-3
CDR3aa: ASSWSSGRSTDTQY

abundance: -
v_gene: TRBV6-6
j_gene: TRBJ2-4
CDR3aa: ASGTGPAKNIQY

abundance: -
v_gene: TRBV6-6
j_gene: TRBJ1-5
CDR3aa: ATGGEGQPQH

abundance: few
v_gene: TRBV4-1
j_gene: TRBJ2-4
CDR3aa: ASSQGVGSLQY

abundance: -
v_gene: TRBV11-3
j_gene: TRBJ2-7
CDR3aa: ASSQDRGTYEQY

abundance: few
v_gene: TRBV21-1
j_gene: TRBJ1-1
CDR3aa: ASKDSWVGDTEAF

abundance: -
v_gene: TRBV6-5
j_gene: TRBJ1-5
CDR3aa: ASSSQDGGRPQH

abundance: -
v_gene: TRBV30
j_gene: TRBJ1-3
CDR3aa: AWRRTGGNTIY

abundance: -
v_gene: TRBV2
j_gene: TRBJ2-5
CDR3aa: ASSEVPGLAKNQETQY

abundance: few
v_gene: TRBV6-5
j_gene: TRBJ2-1
CDR3aa: ASSYSTGGNEQF

abundance: once
v_gene: TRBV18
j_gene: TRBJ1-2
CDR3aa: ASSPPGTGFNGYT

abundance: -
v_gene: TRBV14
j_gene: TRBJ2-7
CDR3aa: ASSQGRGPSYEQY

abundance: -
v_gene: TRBV30
j_gene: TRBJ2-7
CDR3aa: AWSYGRPYEQY

abundance: -
v_gene: TRBV4-1
j_gene: TRBJ2-1
CDR3aa: ASSPMGGALRNEQF

abundance: -
v_gene: TRBV7-9
j_gene: -
CDR3aa: ASSRRDSYEQY

abundance: -
v_gene: TRBV7-3
j_gene: TRBJ2-3
CDR3aa: ASSLTLASGGTDTQY

abundance: -
v_gene: TRBV10-3
j_gene: TRBJ2-1
CDR3aa: AISGPSGGSSSYNEQF

abundance: few
v_gene: TRBV5-6
j_gene: TRBJ1-1
CDR3aa: ASSLGDRRGTEAF

abundance: -
v_gene: TRBV27
j_gene: TRBJ2-5
CDR3aa: ASRYQGGETQY

abundance: once
v_gene: TRBV5-1
j_gene: TRBJ2-3
CDR3aa: ASSWGDSPSTDTQY

abundance: -
v_gene: TRBV30
j_gene: TRBJ1-5
CDR3aa: DWSPDRVQPQH

abundance: once
v_gene: TRBV25-1
j_gene: TRBJ1-2
CDR3aa: ASSEYLSTGLLDGYT

abundance: -
v_gene: TRBV11-2
j_gene: TRBJ2-5
CDR3aa: ASSPGGNFQETQY

abundance: once
v_gene: TRBV18
j_gene: TRBJ2-1
CDR3aa: ASSPDPLASEQF

abundance: -
v_gene: TRBV5-1
j_gene: -
CDR3aa: ASSPFRQAVEQY

abundance: -
v_gene: TRBV2
j_gene: TRBJ1-4
CDR3aa: ASSLREANEKLF

abundance: few
v_gene: TRBV9
j_gene: TRBJ2-2
CDR3aa: ASSGPVKRADTGELF

abundance: -
v_gene: TRBV7-8
j_gene: TRBJ2-2
CDR3aa: ASSWTSGSTGELF

abundance: -
v_gene: TRBV5-6
j_gene: TRBJ1-4
CDR3aa: ASRPQGLGEKLF

abundance: -
v_gene: TRBV19
j_gene: TRBJ2-1
CDR3aa: ASSIALVRGNEQF